This T cell receptor beta chain was sequenced during a study of cytomegalovirus exposure and HLA in healthy donors. Clones were sequenced by immunoSEQ multiplex PCR, and TCRdb holds only the in-frame ones, with some missing. This table has about 350,000 clones, about nine tenths appearing once. Broader study findings: Through in vitro validation, three CMV-associated chains were shown to be specific for CMV antigens.

Per germline, CDR1 SGHDT and CDR2 YYEEEE. The CDR3 runs to 14 residues. Unmatched junction bases numbered 11, after V lost 6 bases and J lost 6 bases. The donors belonged to the approximately 120-subject validation cohort, separate from the approximately 700-subject first cohort. A word on this clone: As yet, its antigen is unknown.

What was sequenced was PBMCs. The TCR was taken from a woman aged 25 to 39 in good health and CMV-seropositive. The rearrangement joins TRBV5-6 to TRBJ1-1, with 7 bases that match TRBD1. CDR3 residues: CASITFGGGAEAFF. As DNA, the CDR3 is TGTGCCAGCATCACCTTTGGAGGGGGCGCTGAAGCTTTCTTT.